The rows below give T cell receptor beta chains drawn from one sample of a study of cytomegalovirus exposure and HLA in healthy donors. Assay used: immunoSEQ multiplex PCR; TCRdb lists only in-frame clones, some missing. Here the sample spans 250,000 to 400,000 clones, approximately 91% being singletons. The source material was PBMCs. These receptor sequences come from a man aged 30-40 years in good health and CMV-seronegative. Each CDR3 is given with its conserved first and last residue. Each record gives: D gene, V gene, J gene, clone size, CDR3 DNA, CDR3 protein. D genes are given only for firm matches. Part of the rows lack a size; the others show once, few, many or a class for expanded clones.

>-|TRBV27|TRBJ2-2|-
TGTGCCAGCACCCGGGGGTCCGGGGAGCTGTTTTTT
CASTRGSGELFF
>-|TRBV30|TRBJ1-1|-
TGTGCCTGGAGTGTACGAGGGTACACTGAAGCTTTCTTT
CAWSVRGYTEAFF
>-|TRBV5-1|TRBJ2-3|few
TGCGCCAGCAGCTTGGCGGGGAATAAGGCTAGCACAGATACGCAGTATTTT
CASSLAGNKASTDTQYF
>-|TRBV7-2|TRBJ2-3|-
TGTGCCAGCAGTACCCAGGGGCCTCCGGATACGCAGTATTTT
CASSTQGPPDTQYF
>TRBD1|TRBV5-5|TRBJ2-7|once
TGTGCCAGCAGCTTAGAGACAGGGAGCTCCTACGAGCAGTACTTC
CASSLETGSSYEQYF
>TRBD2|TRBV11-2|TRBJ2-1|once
TGTGCCAGCAGCTACGAGGGGACTAGCCACGATGAGCAGTTCTTC
CASSYEGTSHDEQFF
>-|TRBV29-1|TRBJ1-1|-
TGCAGCGTTGAAGAAAGGGAGACTGAAGCTTTCTTT
CSVEERETEAFF
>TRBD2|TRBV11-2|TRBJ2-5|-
TGTGCCAGCAGCCCGGGAGGGACTAGCGCGACCCAGTACTTC
CASSPGGTSATQYF
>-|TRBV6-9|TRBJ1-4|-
TGTGCCAGCAGTTATGACCCCCGGGACACAAATGAAAAACTGTTTTTT
CASSYDPRDTNEKLFF
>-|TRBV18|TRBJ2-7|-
TGTGCCAGCTCACCAACTTGGACTGCCCCCTACGAGCAGTACTTC
CASSPTWTAPYEQYF
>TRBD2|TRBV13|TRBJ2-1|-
TGTGCCAGCAGCCTCCGACTAGCGGGGTTATACAATGAGCAGTTCTTC
CASSLRLAGLYNEQFF
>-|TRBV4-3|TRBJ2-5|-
TGCGCCAGCAGCCAAGTCGTCGAACCAGGACAAGAGACCCAGTACTTC
CASSQVVEPGQETQYF
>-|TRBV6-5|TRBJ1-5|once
TGTGCCAGCAGTCAGACTGGTTATTGGGAGCCCCAGCATTTT
CASSQTGYWEPQHF
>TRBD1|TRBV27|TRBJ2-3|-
TGTGCCAGCAGTTTTCAGGGGGCGAGCACAGATACGCAGTATTTT
CASSFQGASTDTQYF
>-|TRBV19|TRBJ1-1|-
TGTGCCAGTAGTATACTCAGGTCGAGGAACACTGAAGCTTTCTTT
CASSILRSRNTEAFF
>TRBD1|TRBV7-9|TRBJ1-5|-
TGTGCCAGCAGCTTTACAGGGGAACATCAGCCCCAGCATTTT
CASSFTGEHQPQHF
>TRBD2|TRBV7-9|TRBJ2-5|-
TGTGCCAGCAGCGAGGGACTAAACCAAGAGACCCAGTACTTC
CASSEGLNQETQYF
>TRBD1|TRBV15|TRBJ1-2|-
TGTGCCACCAGCAGAGGCCTGGGACAGGGGATTCGCTACACCTTC
CATSRGLGQGIRYTF
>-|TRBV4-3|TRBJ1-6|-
TGCGCCAGCAGCCAAGACAGGGTGAGGAGCTCCTATAATTCACCCCTCCACTTT
CASSQDRVRSSYNSPLHF
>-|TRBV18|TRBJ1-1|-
TGTGCCAGCTCACCTCGAGACGCGGGGACTGAAGCTTTCTTT
CASSPRDAGTEAFF
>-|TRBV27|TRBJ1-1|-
TGTGCCAGCAGTTCACGGACAGATATGAACACTGAAGCTTTCTTT
CASSSRTDMNTEAFF
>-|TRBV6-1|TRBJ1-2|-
TGTGCCAGCAGTGTATACATAAACTATGGCTACACCTTC
CASSVYINYGYTF
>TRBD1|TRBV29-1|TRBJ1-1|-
TGCAGCGCCGGGGACAGGGGGGGCACTGAAGCTTTCTTT
CSAGDRGGTEAFF
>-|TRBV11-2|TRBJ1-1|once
TGTGCCAGCAGCTCCCTTGGAGGGAACACTGAAGCTTTCTTT
CASSSLGGNTEAFF
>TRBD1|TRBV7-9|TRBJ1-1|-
TGTGCCAGCAGCTCCCAAGGGGGCCCTTCTATGGAAGAAGCTTTCTTT
CASSSQGGPSMEEAFF
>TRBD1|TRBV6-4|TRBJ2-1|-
TGTGCCAGCAGGGCGGGACAGGGATTTGGCAATGAGCAGTTCTTC
CASRAGQGFGNEQFF